Presented here are 20 T cell receptor beta chains from one specimen sequenced in a study of T cell responses to AZD1222 COVID-19 vaccine. Generated by immunoSEQ multiplex PCR, the TCRdb table keeps only in-frame clones and is missing some. The table lists 150,000 to 200,000 clones, 90% to 95% of them singletons. Here the sequenced sample was peripheral blood, taken 28 days after the second AZD1222 dose. These receptors were collected from an adult who received the AZD1222 COVID-19 vaccine.

This clone appeared once. This chain links TRBV18 with TRBJ2-4; D not resolved. The V gene's germline CDR1 is KGHSH and CDR2 LQKENI. The germline V and J ends were trimmed by 0 bases and 6 bases, with 18 bases remaining between them. This CDR3 spans 17 amino acids. CDR3 nucleotide sequence: TGTGCCAGCTCACCACCGTGGGCCTCGGAAAAGGGAAACATTCAGTACTTC. Its translation is CASSPPWASEKGNIQYF.

This clone was counted only a few times. This chain connects TRBV6-5 to TRBJ2-7; D perhaps matches TRBD1 (6 bases). With 2 bases removed from V and 5 bases from J, the gap between germline ends came to 13 bases. This CDR3 region has 14 residues. CDR1 and CDR2 from the germline V gene are MNHEY and SVGAGI. The CDR3 protein is CASSYTTGFHEQYF. CDR3 coding DNA: TGTGCCAGCAGTTACACTACAGGGTTCCACGAGCAGTACTTC.

About this clone: At one boundary the junction diverges from the germline segment, which might be a read error. V usage is TRBV28 and J usage is TRBJ2-7, with 7 bases identical to TRBD2. The CDR3 totals 11 residues. Germline CDR1 and CDR2: MDHEN and SYDVKM. The CDR3: CASSSSGEADF. In nucleotides, the CDR3 is TGTGCCAGCAGTTCCAGCGGGGAGGCGGACTTC.

The chain recombines TRBV27 with TRBJ1-1; D is perhaps TRBD1 (5 bases). The length of the CDR3 is 15 residues. Deletions cut 6 bases from V and 0 bases from J, with 14 bases between. CDR1 and CDR2 (germline): MNHEY, SMNVEV (reference sequence). For the CDR3, the DNA is TGTGCCAGCAGCGTCATGTACAGGATGAACACTGAAGCTTTCTTT. Amino acids: CASSVMYRMNTEAFF.

This rearrangement joins TRBV6-6 to TRBJ2-3; 8 bases map to TRBD2. Germline-derived CDR1 and CDR2 are MNHNY and SVGAGI (reference sequence). V shed 5 bases and J 0 bases; nucleotides not matched to a gene: 13. This CDR3 has 18 residues. In nucleotides, the CDR3 is TGTGCCAGCAGTCAATACCATATAGCGGGGCGTAGCACAGATACGCAGTATTTT. Translated: CASSQYHIAGRSTDTQYF.

This chain's CDR3 is CASREGVGYGYTF. CDR3 nucleotide sequence: TGTGCCTCGCGCGAAGGGGTTGGCTATGGCTACACCTTC. This chain connects TRBV30 to TRBJ1-2; a weak D match, TRBD1 (5 bases). Per the germline V gene, CDR1 is GTSNPN and CDR2 is SVGIG (reference sequence). This CDR3 contains 13 residues. Deletions cut 7 bases from V and 4 bases from J, with 16 bases between.

This chain connects TRBV5-4 to TRBJ2-7, with no clear D. V lost 4 bases and J lost 1, with 12 bases in between. This CDR3 spans 14 amino acids. Germline CDR1 is SGHNT and CDR2 is YYREEE (reference sequence). DNA of the CDR3: TGTGCCAGCAGCCGTCTTGACTCGTCCTACGAGCAGTACTTC. Amino acid sequence: CASSRLDSSYEQYF.

This clone is categorized as medium-sized. V and J are TRBV30 and TRBJ1-5; possibly TRBD1 for D (5 bases). Per germline, CDR1 GTSNPN and CDR2 SVGIG (reference sequence). V was clipped by 0 bases and J by 7 bases, with 13 bases between them. The length of the CDR3 is 14 residues. CDR3 residues: CAWSVPRGYQPQHF. The CDR3 DNA reads as TGTGCCTGGAGTGTACCCCGGGGGTACCAGCCCCAGCATTTT. Full variable domain (outside the CDR3, taken from reference TRBV30 and TRBJ1-5): SQTIHQWPATLVQPVGSPLSLECTVEGTSNPNLYWYRQAAGRGLQLLFYSVGIGQISSEVPQNLSASRPQDRQFILSSKKLLLSDSGFYLCAWSVPRGYQPQHFGDGTRLSIL.

This chain connects TRBV27 to TRBJ2-1; 7 bases map to TRBD2. J lost 5 bases, V lost 7 bases, and 5 bases had no gene match. The CDR3 is made up of 13 amino acids. The germline gives CDR1 MNHEY, CDR2 SMNVEV (reference sequence). CDR3 sequence reads: CASTSGADNEQFF. The CDR3 DNA reads TGTGCCAGCACGAGCGGGGCCGACAATGAGCAGTTCTTC.

The V and J genes are TRBV7-2 and TRBJ1-3, with 7 positions matching TRBD1. This CDR3 has 16 residues. The J segment lost 2 bases and the V segment lost 1 base, leaving 5 bases of the junction unmatched. Looked up from germline, CDR1 is SGHTA and CDR2 is FQGNSA. The CDR3 region has the DNA TGTGCCAGCAGCTTAGTACTAACAGGGGCTGGAAACACCATATATTTT. Translated: CASSLVLTGAGNTIYF.

The chain recombines TRBV6-5 with TRBJ1-2, with D hard to call. The germline V gene has CDR1 MNHEY and CDR2 SVGAGI. The length of the CDR3 is 13 residues. The V end lost 5 bases, the J end lost 5 bases, and 12 bases lay between the germline ends. In DNA, the CDR3 is TGTGCCAGCAGTCTTGAGCTTGGTTATGGCTACACCTTC. Protein product: CASSLELGYGYTF.

This chain links TRBV5-1 with TRBJ1-2, with 7 bases identical to TRBD1. Germline-derived CDR1 and CDR2 are SGHRS and YFSETQ. V was clipped by 2 bases and J by 3 bases; unmatched bases: 1. This CDR3 comprises 13 residues. The CDR3 region is CASSFTGDYGYTF. The DNA for the CDR3 is TGCGCCAGCAGCTTCACAGGGGACTATGGCTACACCTTC. The full variable domain, its missing parts supplied by reference TRBV5-1 and TRBJ1-2, is KAGVTQTPRYLIKTRGQQVTLSCSPISGHRSVSWYQQTPGQGLQFLFEYFSETQRNKGNFPGRFSGRQFSNSRSEMNVSTLELGDSALYLCASSFTGDYGYTFGSGTRLTVV.

The rearrangement links TRBV19 to TRBJ1-1; D is unclear. Germline V gene lookup returns CDR1 LNHDA and CDR2 SQIVND (reference sequence). V shed 6 bases and J shed 5 bases, with 7 bases lying between them. This CDR3 has 11 residues. In DNA form, the CDR3 reads TGTGCCAGTAGCCTGACAACTGAAGCTTTCTTT. This gives the protein CASSLTTEAFF.

This chain connects TRBV18 to TRBJ2-2; 7 bases are shared with TRBD2. V lost 2 bases and J lost 5; bases outside the gene matches: 2. The germline gives CDR1 KGHSH, CDR2 LQKENI. The CDR3 runs to 14 residues. CDR3 nucleotides: TGTGCCAGCTCACCAACGGGGGGAACCGGGGAGCTGTTTTTT. Translating gives CASSPTGGTGELFF.

A single count supports this clone. V gene TRBV19 combines with J gene TRBJ1-5, with a possible D match to TRBD1 (5 bases). Trimming cost V 0 bases and J 16 bases, with 22 bases left between them. Germline CDR1 and CDR2: LNHDA and SQIVND (reference sequence). The CDR3 has 15 amino acids. The CDR3 nucleotides read TGTGCCAGTAGTATAGATGGCAGGTACGGGTCTGGGACCCATTTT. It codes for CASSIDGRYGSGTHF.

J is TRBJ2-1 and V is TRBV24-1; D uncertain. V dropped 8 bases and J dropped 6 bases, with 10 bases sitting between them. The CDR3 length is 12 residues. Germline V gives CDR1 KGHDR, CDR2 SFDVKD. Written as DNA, the CDR3 is TGTGCCACCAACTCCGGGCGCAATGAGCAGTTCTTC. Translation: CATNSGRNEQFF.

The CDR3 DNA reads as TGCGCCAGCACTTCGGACGGATTCTCGGGTGGCGGCTACACCTTC. This sequence encodes CASTSDGFSGGGYTF. V usage is TRBV5-1 and J usage is TRBJ1-2; the D is unclear. V lost 6 bases and J 8 bases, leaving 23 bases between the germline ends. The length of the CDR3 is 15 residues. CDR1 and CDR2 from the germline V gene are SGHRS and YFSETQ. The full variable domain, its missing parts supplied by reference TRBV5-1 and TRBJ1-2, is KAGVTQTPRYLIKTRGQQVTLSCSPISGHRSVSWYQQTPGQGLQFLFEYFSETQRNKGNFPGRFSGRQFSNSRSEMNVSTLELGDSALYLCASTSDGFSGGGYTFGSGTRLTVV.

This chain joins TRBV7-2 and TRBJ2-2, with unresolved D. Per the germline V gene, CDR1 is SGHTA and CDR2 is FQGNSA. The CDR3 loop spans 12 amino acids. The V and J ends lost 7 bases and 5 bases respectively, with 8 bases between them. The CDR3 DNA reads TGTGCCAGCAACTTGGGAACCGGGGAGCTGTTTTTT. Its protein is CASNLGTGELFF.

The rearrangement joins TRBV4-3 to TRBJ1-6; D gene unclear. The germline V gene has CDR1 LGHNA and CDR2 YSLEER. V gave up 0 bases and J gave up 9 bases, with 15 bases separating them. This CDR3 is built from 16 residues. This chain's CDR3 is CASSQDHPSAGSPLHF. The CDR3 DNA follows: TGCGCCAGCAGCCAAGATCACCCCTCCGCGGGTTCACCCCTCCACTTT.

The chain has TRBV5-1 and TRBJ1-5; D is perhaps TRBD1 (5 bases). V was clipped by 0 bases and J by 9 bases, with 19 bases between them. Germline V gene sequence: CDR1 SGHRS, CDR2 YFSETQ. The CDR3 sequence is 16 residues long. CDR3 nucleotide sequence: TGCGCCAGCAGCTTGGGTGGCTCAGGGAAGGATGGGCCCCAGCATTTT. It codes for CASSLGGSGKDGPQHF. The entire variable domain, with the rest obtained from reference TRBV5-1 and TRBJ1-5, is as follows: KAGVTQTPRYLIKTRGQQVTLSCSPISGHRSVSWYQQTPGQGLQFLFEYFSETQRNKGNFPGRFSGRQFSNSRSEMNVSTLELGDSALYLCASSLGGSGKDGPQHFGDGTRLSIL.